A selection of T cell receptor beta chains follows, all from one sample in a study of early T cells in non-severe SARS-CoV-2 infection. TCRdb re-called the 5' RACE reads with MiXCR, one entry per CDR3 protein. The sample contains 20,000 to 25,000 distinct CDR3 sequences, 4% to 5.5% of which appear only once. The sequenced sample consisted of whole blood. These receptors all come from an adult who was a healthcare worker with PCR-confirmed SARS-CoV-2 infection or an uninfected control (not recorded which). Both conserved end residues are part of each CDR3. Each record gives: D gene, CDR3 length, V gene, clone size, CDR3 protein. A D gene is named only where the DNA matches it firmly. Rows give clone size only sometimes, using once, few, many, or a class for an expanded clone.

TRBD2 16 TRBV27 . CASKPAGLAGGPVQFF
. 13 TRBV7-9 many CASSRGYRDGYTF
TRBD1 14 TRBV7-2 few CASSNTGEKETQYF
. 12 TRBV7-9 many CASRVDYNEQFF
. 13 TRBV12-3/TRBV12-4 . CASSQDSYYGYTF
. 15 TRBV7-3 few CASSNYRVSNYGYTF
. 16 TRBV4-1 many CASSPTGSSYNSPLHF
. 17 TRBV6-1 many CASSEVWGTELYYEQYF
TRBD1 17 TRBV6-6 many CASSPRQGWTSYNEQFF
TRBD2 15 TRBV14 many CASSPSSGGGNEQFF
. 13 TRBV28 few CASSPPVSYEQYF
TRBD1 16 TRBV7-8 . CASSPRGNPNYNEQFF
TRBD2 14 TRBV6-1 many CASLTRTSADEQFF